This entry is about one T cell receptor (beta chain). These data come from a study of blood T cell repertoires in COVID-19. Produced via immunoSEQ multiplex PCR; TCRdb's table is partial and in-frame only. The sample carries around 110,000 clones, just over 90% recorded once. V lost 2 bases and J lost 7; bases outside the gene matches: 4. The CDR3 is 14 residues long. The germline V gene encodes CDR1 MNHEY and CDR2 SVGEGT. What was sequenced was peripheral blood. This clonotype was sampled from a human donor with active COVID-19. The donor label of this sample is uncertain. This chain joins TRBV6-2 or TRBV6-3 and TRBJ2-2, with 7 bases lining up with TRBD2. The CDR3 is CASSYRTGGGELFF. CDR3 sequence (DNA): TGTGCCAGCAGTTACCGGACGGGGGGCGGGGAGCTGTTTTTT.